This entry lists 25 T cell receptor beta chains sequenced from one sample in a study of CD8 T cells in ankylosing spondylitis. TCRdb reprocessed the 5' RACE reads via MiXCR and lists one record per CDR3 protein. The data show 100,000 to 150,000 distinct CDR3 sequences, around 10% seen once. Sequenced: blood, either unsorted or a sorted T cell fraction (not recorded which). These receptors were collected from a female donor with ankylosing spondylitis or in good health (not recorded which).

This clonotype was seen ten or more times. This sequence joins TRBV6-1 and TRBJ2-5, with TRBD1 as a possible D gene (6 bases). From germline, CDR1 is MNHNS and CDR2 SASEGT. Trimming left V 7 bases short and J 1 base short, with 10 bases between. The CDR3 contains 13 residues. Here the CDR3 reads CASTETGQETQYF. The CDR3, as DNA: TGTGCCAGCACCGAGACAGGCCAAGAGACCCAGTACTTC.

Many counts were recorded for this clonotype. The V and J genes are TRBV20-1 and TRBJ2-5; TRBD2 agrees at 8 bases. CDR3 length: 15 residues. CDR1 is DFQATT and CDR2 is SNEGSKA in the germline V gene (reference sequence). V was pared by 4 bases and J by 7 bases, with 14 bases of the junction left unmatched. CDR3 in amino acids: CSANFPGLAYGTQYF. As DNA, the CDR3 is TGCAGTGCTAATTTCCCCGGACTAGCCTACGGGACCCAGTACTTC.

The sample holds many counts of this clonotype. The rearrangement joins TRBV7-9 to TRBJ2-3; TRBD2 might be the D (6 bases). Germline CDR1 is SEHNR and CDR2 is FQNEAQ (reference sequence). This CDR3 region has 15 residues. Trimming took off 6 bases at V and 0 bases at J, with 13 bases between the two ends. CDR3 nucleotides: TGTGCCAGCAGGGGGGTAGCGGAGAGCACAGATACGCAGTATTTT. Its translation: CASRGVAESTDTQYF.

In its sample, this clonotype was seen many times. This rearrangement joins TRBV7-9 to TRBJ1-2; no clear D. Trimming cost V 5 bases and J 2 bases, with 9 bases left between them. The CDR3 is 13 residues long. The germline gives CDR1 SEHNR, CDR2 FQNEAQ (reference sequence). CDR3 loop: CASSLGRNYGYTF. The CDR3, as DNA: TGTGCCAGCAGCCTGGGCCGAAACTATGGCTACACCTTC.

This clonotype was detected ten times or more. V gene TRBV10-3 combines with J gene TRBJ2-2; D is unresolved. Germline V gives CDR1 ENHRY, CDR2 SYGVKD. V was clipped by 11 bases and J by 4 bases, with 8 bases between them. The CDR3 sequence is 11 residues long. CDR3: CASALTGELFF. The DNA for the CDR3 is TGTGCCTCTGCCCTCACCGGGGAGCTGTTTTTT.

This clonotype has ten or more counts. V usage is TRBV30 and J usage is TRBJ2-7, with a possible D match to TRBD2 (6 bases). The CDR3 runs to 15 residues. V was trimmed by 2 bases and J by 9 bases, leaving 23 bases between them. Germline CDR1 and CDR2: GTSNPN and SVGIG (reference sequence). The CDR3 reads CAWSTPLRREFAQYF. CDR3 DNA sequence: TGTGCCTGGAGTACCCCCCTCAGGCGGGAATTTGCGCAGTACTTC.

This clonotype was seen repeatedly, ten times or more. This rearrangement joins TRBV20-1 to TRBJ2-7; D is tentatively TRBD1 or TRBD2 (5 bases each). Germline CDR1 reads DFQATT; CDR2 reads SNEGSKA (reference sequence). The CDR3 sequence is 15 residues long. Trimming stripped 6 bases from V and 0 bases from J, with 18 bases between. CDR3: CSAREIGGSSYEQYF. CDR3 DNA: TGCAGTGCCCGCGAAATTGGGGGAAGCTCCTACGAGCAGTACTTC.

This clonotype was detected ten times or more. V usage is TRBV18 and J usage is TRBJ1-2; 7 bases match TRBD1. The CDR3 loop spans 16 amino acids. The V gene's germline CDR1 is KGHSH and CDR2 LQKENI. Trimming removed 2 bases from V and 2 bases from J; junction bases left unmatched: 8. This CDR3 reads CASSPGLQGNNYGYTF. The CDR3 DNA reads as TGTGCCAGCTCACCAGGGTTACAGGGGAACAACTATGGCTACACCTTC.

This clonotype was detected many times. The chain links TRBV4-1 to TRBJ2-7; D gene unclear. This CDR3 is built from 14 residues. CDR1 is MGHRA and CDR2 is YSYEKL in the germline V gene. V lost 0 bases to trimming and J lost 1 base, with 7 bases between them. In DNA form, the CDR3 reads TGCGCCAGCAGCCAAGAGGTGTATTCCTACGAGCAGTACTTC. This codes for CASSQEVYSYEQYF.

In its sample, this clonotype was seen many times. The genes are TRBV29-1 and TRBJ2-1; weak D call: TRBD1 (5 bases). Germline values: CDR1 SQVTM, CDR2 ANQGSEA. The CDR3 totals 17 residues. Trimming left V 4 bases short and J 7 bases short, with 26 bases between. The CDR3 reads CSVGWVLGARPVNEQFF. CDR3 nucleotides: TGCAGCGTTGGTTGGGTTTTAGGGGCTCGGCCCGTAAATGAGCAGTTCTTC.

The genes are TRBV7-2 and TRBJ2-1, with 9 bases that match TRBD2. Germline CDR1 SGHTA, CDR2 FQGNSA. The J segment lost 6 bases and the V segment lost 1 base, leaving 1 base of the junction unmatched. The CDR3 has 14 amino acids. CDR3: CASSLGGRANEQFF. The DNA for the CDR3 is TGTGCCAGCAGCTTAGGCGGGAGGGCCAATGAGCAGTTCTTC.

This clonotype was counted at least ten times. The chain's CDR3 is CAWSVLGTDNQPQHF. CDR3 coding DNA: TGTGCCTGGAGTGTACTCGGGACGGATAATCAGCCCCAGCATTTT. The chain carries TRBV30 and TRBJ1-5; D may be TRBD1 (5 bases). With 0 bases removed from V and 4 bases from J, the gap between germline ends came to 13 bases. This CDR3 contains 15 residues. From germline, CDR1 is GTSNPN and CDR2 SVGIG (reference sequence).

The chain couples TRBV7-2 to TRBJ2-2; either TRBD1 or TRBD2 may supply D (5 bases each). Germline CDR1 and CDR2: SGHTA and FQGNSA. Trimming removed 5 bases from V and 4 bases from J, with 11 bases in between. The CDR3 is 14 amino acids. The CDR3 loop reads CASSPGTVTGELFF. The CDR3 DNA reads TGTGCCAGCAGCCCAGGGACGGTCACCGGGGAGCTGTTTTTT.

Ten or more counts support this clonotype. The V and J genes are TRBV25-1 and TRBJ2-1; D is possibly TRBD2 (5 bases). Per germline, CDR1 MGHDK and CDR2 SYGVNS. The V end was cut by 7 bases, the J end by 0 bases, with 10 bases between. The CDR3 runs to 14 residues. In DNA form, the CDR3 reads TGTGCCAGCATCCCGGGGAGCTCCTACAATGAGCAGTTCTTC. This encodes CASIPGSSYNEQFF.

There are many counts of this clonotype. This chain uses TRBV24-1 with TRBJ2-3, with D tentatively TRBD1 (5 bases). Germline CDR1 KGHDR, CDR2 SFDVKD. V was pared by 5 bases and J by 4 bases, with 15 bases between. This CDR3 is built from 15 residues. The CDR3 here is CATSAGRVTADTQYF. In DNA, the CDR3 is TGTGCCACCAGTGCCGGCAGGGTGACCGCAGATACGCAGTATTTT.

This clonotype occurred many times. The V and J genes are TRBV18 and TRBJ1-5, with unresolved D. This CDR3 region has 16 residues. Trimming left V 0 bases short and J 1 base short, with 10 bases between. The germline CDR1 and CDR2 sequences are KGHSH and LQKENI. The CDR3 DNA is TGTGCCAGCTCACCACCTAGTCAGTCGAGCAATCAGCCCCAGCATTTT. This translates into CASSPPSQSSNQPQHF. The entire variable domain, with the rest obtained from reference TRBV18 and TRBJ1-5, is as follows: NAGVMQNPRHLVRRRGQEARLRCSPMKGHSHVYWYRQLPEEGLKFMVYLQKENIIDESGMPKERFSAEFPKEGPSILRIQQVVRGDSAAYFCASSPPSQSSNQPQHFGDGTRLSIL.

This clonotype was observed a handful of times. The chain uses TRBV7-9 and TRBJ2-3, with TRBD1 matching over 8 bases. The V and J ends lost 6 bases and 3 bases, in that order; junction bases with no gene match: 8. The CDR3 has 15 amino acids. From germline, CDR1 is SEHNR and CDR2 FQNEAQ (reference sequence). The DNA of the CDR3 is TGTGCCAGCAGTCCGACAGGGGCGAGGACAGATACGCAGTATTTT. Its protein is CASSPTGARTDTQYF.

The rearrangement links TRBV12-3 or TRBV12-4 to TRBJ2-2; 10 bases are shared with TRBD2. The length of the CDR3 is 15 residues. V lost 4 bases, J lost 7 bases, and 6 bases stayed unmatched. CDR3 coding DNA: TGTGCCAGCAGTTACTCAGCGGGGGGGCACGGGGAGCTGTTTTTT. This codes for CASSYSAGGHGELFF.

This clonotype appeared a single time. The rearrangement joins TRBV7-2 to TRBJ2-3; a possible D gene is TRBD2 (7 bases). The CDR3 has 16 residues. Germline loops: CDR1 SGHTA, CDR2 FQGNSA. The V and J ends lost 5 bases and 2 bases respectively, with 17 bases between them. CDR3 sequence reads: CASSTWGGPSTDTQYF. The CDR3 nucleotides read TGTGCCAGCAGCACCTGGGGGGGGCCTTCCACAGATACGCAGTATTTT. The full variable domain, rest sourced from reference TRBV7-2 and TRBJ2-3, is GAGVSQSPSNKVTEKGKDVELRCDPISGHTALYWYRQSLGQGLEFLIYFQGNSAPDKSGLPSDRFSAERTGGSVSTLTIQRTQQEDSAVYLCASSTWGGPSTDTQYFGPGTRLTVL.

This clonotype was detected many times. The chain joins TRBV3-1 to TRBJ1-1, with D unclear. The CDR3 contains 13 residues. V lost 3 bases and J lost 1, with 6 bases in between. Germline CDR1 reads LGHDT; CDR2 reads YNNKEL (reference sequence). This CDR3 reads CASSQGGNTEAFF. DNA for the CDR3: TGTGCCAGCAGCCAGGGAGGGAACACTGAAGCTTTCTTT.

This clonotype was detected ten times or more. The chain couples TRBV5-1 to TRBJ2-5; D is perhaps TRBD1 (5 bases). Trimming took off 0 bases at V and 2 bases at J, with 8 bases between the two ends. The CDR3 is 14 residues long. Germline lookup yields CDR1 SGHRS and CDR2 YFSETQ. CDR3 sequence: CASSLDPGQETQYF. CDR3 coding DNA: TGCGCCAGCAGCTTGGATCCAGGGCAAGAGACCCAGTACTTC.

This clonotype was detected only a few times. The V and J genes are TRBV7-6 and TRBJ2-2; 11 nucleotides agree with TRBD2. V shed 6 bases and J 0 bases; nucleotides not matched to a gene: 9. The germline V gene has CDR1 SGHVS and CDR2 FNYEAQ. CDR3 length equals 18 residues. Written as DNA, the CDR3 is TGTGCCAGCAGGCCCGGGACTAGCGGCCTCGCGAACACCGGGGAGCTGTTTTTT. Residues: CASRPGTSGLANTGELFF.

V and J are TRBV5-1 and TRBJ2-1; perhaps D is TRBD1 or TRBD2 (6 bases each). The CDR3 covers 15 residues. V lost 0 bases to trimming and J lost 6 bases, with 13 bases between them. The germline V gene encodes CDR1 SGHRS and CDR2 YFSETQ. CDR3 nucleotides: TGCGCCAGCAGCTTGGTACCGGGGGCGGTCAATGAGCAGTTCTTC. It encodes CASSLVPGAVNEQFF.

This clonotype has ten or more counts. The CDR3 DNA reads TGTGCCAGCAGCCCGGCGGGGGGCACTGAAGCTTTCTTT. It yields the protein CASSPAGGTEAFF. This chain joins TRBV7-8 and TRBJ1-1, with a possible D match to TRBD1 (5 bases). The V gene's germline CDR1 is SGHVS and CDR2 FQNEAQ. The V gene lost 5 bases and the J gene lost 4 bases, with 11 bases spanning the gap. The CDR3 runs 13 residues.

In this sample, this clonotype turned up many times. The chain recombines TRBV5-1 with TRBJ2-7, with 7 bases lining up with TRBD1. Trimming at V came to 0 bases and at J to 6 bases, leaving 6 bases not matched to a gene. CDR1 and CDR2 (germline): SGHRS, YFSETQ. The CDR3 is 14 amino acids. In DNA form, the CDR3 reads TGCGCCAGCAGCTTGGGGGGACAGTTAGCCGAGCAGTACTTC. Translation gives CASSLGGQLAEQYF.